The clone carrying this T cell receptor (beta chain) was seen only a few times. The antigen is undetermined. As TCR cDNA was made by 5'RACE template switching, a universal primer site and UMIs were added. Using its own MiXCR run on the 5' RACE reads, TCRdb lists one record per CDR3 protein. The table lists 200,000 to 300,000 distinct CDR3 sequences, 3.6% of them singletons. This entry belongs to a study of T cells after yellow fever vaccination. Study-level findings and limits: Some clonotypes were seen in both the CD4 and the CD8 compartments. These made up a small share and likely arose from convergent recombination. FACS-sorted repertoires could harbor abundant contaminating bulk-population clonotypes. Booster samples showed a return of most primary-vaccination clones (about 96% CD4, approximately 88% CD8).

Trimming removed 6 bases from V and 1 base from J; junction bases left unmatched: 11. The CDR3 runs to 18 residues. V gene TRBV12-3 or TRBV12-4 combines with J gene TRBJ2-7; 14 bases agree with TRBD2. This clonotype was obtained from a man aged 18 to 29 who received the YFV17D yellow fever vaccine. The specimen was PBMCs, collected 15 days after the yellow fever booster vaccination. The CDR3 DNA sequence: TGTGCCAGCAGCACCGGGACTAGCGGGGGCCTAGCGTCCTACGAGCAGTACTTC. It is translated as CASSTGTSGGLASYEQYF.